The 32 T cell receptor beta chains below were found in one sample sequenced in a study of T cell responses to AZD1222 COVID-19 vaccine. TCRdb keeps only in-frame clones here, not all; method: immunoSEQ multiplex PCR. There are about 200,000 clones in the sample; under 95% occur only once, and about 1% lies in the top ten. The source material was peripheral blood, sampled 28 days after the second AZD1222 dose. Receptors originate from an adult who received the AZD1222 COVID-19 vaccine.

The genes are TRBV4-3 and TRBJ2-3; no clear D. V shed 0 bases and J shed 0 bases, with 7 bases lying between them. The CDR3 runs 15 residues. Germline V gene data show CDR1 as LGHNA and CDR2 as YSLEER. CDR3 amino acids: CASSQERASTDTQYF. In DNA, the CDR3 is TGCGCCAGCAGCCAAGAACGCGCTAGCACAGATACGCAGTATTTT.

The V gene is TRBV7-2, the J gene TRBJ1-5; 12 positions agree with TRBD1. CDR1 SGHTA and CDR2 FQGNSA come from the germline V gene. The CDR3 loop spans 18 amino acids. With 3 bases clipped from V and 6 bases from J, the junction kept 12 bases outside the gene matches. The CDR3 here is CASSFSGTGGGTGQPQHF. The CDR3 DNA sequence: TGTGCCAGCAGCTTCTCCGGGACAGGGGGCGGTACGGGTCAGCCCCAGCATTTT.

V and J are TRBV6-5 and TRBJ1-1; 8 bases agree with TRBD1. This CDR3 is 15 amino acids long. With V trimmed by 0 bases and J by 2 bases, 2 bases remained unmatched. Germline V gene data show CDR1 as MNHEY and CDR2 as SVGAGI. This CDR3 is CASSYSRGLNTEAFF. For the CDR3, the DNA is TGTGCCAGCAGTTACTCCAGGGGGCTCAACACTGAAGCTTTCTTT.

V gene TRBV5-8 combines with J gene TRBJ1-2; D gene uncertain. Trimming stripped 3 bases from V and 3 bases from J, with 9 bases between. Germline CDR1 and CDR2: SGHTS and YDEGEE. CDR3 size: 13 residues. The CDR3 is CASSSREDYGYTF. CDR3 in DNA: TGTGCCAGCAGCTCGCGAGAGGACTATGGCTACACCTTC.

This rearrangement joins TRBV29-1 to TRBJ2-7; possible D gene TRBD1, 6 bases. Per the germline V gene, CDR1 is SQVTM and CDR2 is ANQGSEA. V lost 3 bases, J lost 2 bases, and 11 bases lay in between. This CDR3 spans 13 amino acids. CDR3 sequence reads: CSVDSKGAYEQYF. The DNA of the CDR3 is TGCAGCGTTGATTCAAAGGGGGCCTACGAGCAGTACTTC.

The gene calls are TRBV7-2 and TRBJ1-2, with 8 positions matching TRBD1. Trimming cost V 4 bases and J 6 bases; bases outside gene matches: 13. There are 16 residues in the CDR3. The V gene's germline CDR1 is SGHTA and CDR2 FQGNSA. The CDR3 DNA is TGTGCCAGCAGCTCACCCTCGCCGCAGGGGGCGGATGGCTACACCTTC. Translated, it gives CASSSPSPQGADGYTF.

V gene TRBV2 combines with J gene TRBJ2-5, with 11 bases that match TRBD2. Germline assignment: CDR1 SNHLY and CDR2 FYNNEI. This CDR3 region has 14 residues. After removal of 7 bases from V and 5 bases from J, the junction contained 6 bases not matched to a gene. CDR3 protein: CASTVLAGVETQYF. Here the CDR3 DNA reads TGTGCCAGCACAGTACTAGCGGGGGTGGAGACCCAGTACTTC.

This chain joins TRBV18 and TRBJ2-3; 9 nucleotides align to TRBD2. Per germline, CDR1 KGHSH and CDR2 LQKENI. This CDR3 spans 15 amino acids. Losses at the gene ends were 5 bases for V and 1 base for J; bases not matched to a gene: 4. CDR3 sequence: CASSFSSGGTDTQYF. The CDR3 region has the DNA TGTGCCAGCTCATTCTCTAGCGGGGGCACAGATACGCAGTATTTT.

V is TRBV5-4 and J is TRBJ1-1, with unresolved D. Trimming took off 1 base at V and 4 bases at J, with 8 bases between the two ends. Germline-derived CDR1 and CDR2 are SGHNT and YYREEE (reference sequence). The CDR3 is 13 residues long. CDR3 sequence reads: CASSLSYRTEAFF. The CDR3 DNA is TGTGCCAGCAGCTTGTCATATCGCACTGAAGCTTTCTTT.

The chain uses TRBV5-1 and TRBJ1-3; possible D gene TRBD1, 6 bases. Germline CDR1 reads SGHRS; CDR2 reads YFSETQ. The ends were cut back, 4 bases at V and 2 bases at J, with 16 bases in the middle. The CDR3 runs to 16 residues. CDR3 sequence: CASSITGTRAGNTIYF. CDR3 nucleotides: TGCGCCAGCAGCATAACCGGGACAAGGGCTGGAAACACCATATATTTT.

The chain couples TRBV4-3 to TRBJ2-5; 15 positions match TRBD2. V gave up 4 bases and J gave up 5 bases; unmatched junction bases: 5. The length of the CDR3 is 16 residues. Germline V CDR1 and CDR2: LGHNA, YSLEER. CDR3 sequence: CASSPGTSGGRETQYF. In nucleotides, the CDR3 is TGCGCCAGCAGCCCGGGGACTAGCGGGGGGCGGGAGACCCAGTACTTC.

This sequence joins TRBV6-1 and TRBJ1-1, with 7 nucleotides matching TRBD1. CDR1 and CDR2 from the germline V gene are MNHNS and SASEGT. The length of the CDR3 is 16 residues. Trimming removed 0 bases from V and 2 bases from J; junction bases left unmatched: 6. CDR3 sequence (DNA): TGTGCCAGCAGTGAAGCGTGGGGACAGATCAACACTGAAGCTTTCTTT. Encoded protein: CASSEAWGQINTEAFF.

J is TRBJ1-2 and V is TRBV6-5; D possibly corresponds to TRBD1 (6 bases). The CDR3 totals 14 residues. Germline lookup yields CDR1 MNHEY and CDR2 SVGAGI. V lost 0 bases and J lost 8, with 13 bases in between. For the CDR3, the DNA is TGTGCCAGCAGTTACTCGAGGGGGGGCGCGGGCTACACCTTC. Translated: CASSYSRGGAGYTF.

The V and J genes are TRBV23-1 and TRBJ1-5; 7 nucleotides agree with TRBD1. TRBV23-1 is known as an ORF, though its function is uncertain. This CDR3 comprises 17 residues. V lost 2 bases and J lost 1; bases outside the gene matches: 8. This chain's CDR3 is CASSQTAWDSSNQPQHF. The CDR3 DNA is TGCGCCAGCAGTCAAACGGCATGGGACAGCAGCAATCAGCCCCAGCATTTT.

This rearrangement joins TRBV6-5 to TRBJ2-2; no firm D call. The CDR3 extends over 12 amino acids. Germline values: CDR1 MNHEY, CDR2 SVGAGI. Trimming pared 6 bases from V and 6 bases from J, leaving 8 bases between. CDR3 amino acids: CASRGWAGELFF. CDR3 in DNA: TGTGCCAGCAGGGGTTGGGCCGGGGAGCTGTTTTTT.

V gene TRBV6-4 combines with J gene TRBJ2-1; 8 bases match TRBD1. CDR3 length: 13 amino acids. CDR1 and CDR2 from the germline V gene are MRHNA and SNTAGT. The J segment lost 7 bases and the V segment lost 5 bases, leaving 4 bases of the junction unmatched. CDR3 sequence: CASSRRQGNEQFF. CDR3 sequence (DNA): TGTGCCAGCAGTAGGAGACAGGGGAATGAGCAGTTCTTC.

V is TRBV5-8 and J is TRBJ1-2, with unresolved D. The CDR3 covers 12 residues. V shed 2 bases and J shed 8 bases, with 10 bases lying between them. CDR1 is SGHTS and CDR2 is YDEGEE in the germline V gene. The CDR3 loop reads CASSFAVLGYTF. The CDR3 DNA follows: TGTGCCAGCAGCTTTGCGGTCTTGGGCTACACCTTC.

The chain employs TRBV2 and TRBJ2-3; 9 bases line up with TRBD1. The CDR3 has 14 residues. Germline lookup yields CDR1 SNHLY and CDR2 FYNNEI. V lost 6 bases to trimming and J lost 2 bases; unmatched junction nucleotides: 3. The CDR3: CASRDRGYTDTQYF. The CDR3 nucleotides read TGTGCCAGCAGGGACAGGGGTTACACAGATACGCAGTATTTT.

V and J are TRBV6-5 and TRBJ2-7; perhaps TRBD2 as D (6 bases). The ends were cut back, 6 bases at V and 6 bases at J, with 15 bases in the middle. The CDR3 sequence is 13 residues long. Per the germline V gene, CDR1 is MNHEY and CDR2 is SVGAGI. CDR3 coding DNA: TGTGCCAGCAGAAGGACTACCCAGAGCGAGCAGTACTTC. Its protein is CASRRTTQSEQYF.

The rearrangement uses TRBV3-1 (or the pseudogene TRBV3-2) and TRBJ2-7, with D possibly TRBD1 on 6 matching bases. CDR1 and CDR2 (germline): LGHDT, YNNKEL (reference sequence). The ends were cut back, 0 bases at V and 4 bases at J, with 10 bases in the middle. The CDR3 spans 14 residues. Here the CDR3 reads CASSQDTGRYEQYF. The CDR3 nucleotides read TGTGCCAGCAGCCAAGATACAGGGAGATACGAGCAGTACTTC.

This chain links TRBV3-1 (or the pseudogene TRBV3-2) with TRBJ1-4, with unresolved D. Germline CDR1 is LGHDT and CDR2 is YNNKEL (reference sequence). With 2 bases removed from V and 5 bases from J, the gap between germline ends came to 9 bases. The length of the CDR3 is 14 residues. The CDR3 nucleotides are TGTGCCAGCAGCCAAAGGGCTTCCAATGAAAAACTGTTTTTT. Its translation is CASSQRASNEKLFF.

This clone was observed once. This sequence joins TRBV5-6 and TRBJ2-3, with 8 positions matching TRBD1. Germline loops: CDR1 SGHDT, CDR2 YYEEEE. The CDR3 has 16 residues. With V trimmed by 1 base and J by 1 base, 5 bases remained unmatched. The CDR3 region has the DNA TGTGCCAGCAGCTTGCAGGGGGCGGTGGGCACAGATACGCAGTATTTT. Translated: CASSLQGAVGTDTQYF.

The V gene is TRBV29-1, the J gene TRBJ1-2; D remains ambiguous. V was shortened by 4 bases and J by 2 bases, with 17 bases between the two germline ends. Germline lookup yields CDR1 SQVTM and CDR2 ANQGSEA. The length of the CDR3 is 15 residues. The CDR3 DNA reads TGCAGCGTTGCTATGCGTTTCGGGGAAAACTATGGCTACACCTTC. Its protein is CSVAMRFGENYGYTF. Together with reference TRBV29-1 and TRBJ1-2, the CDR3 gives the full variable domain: SAVISQKPSRDICQRGTSLTIQCQVDSQVTMMFWYRQQPGQSLTLIATANQGSEATYESGFVIDKFPISRPNLTFSTLTVSNMSPEDSSIYLCSVAMRFGENYGYTFGSGTRLTVV.

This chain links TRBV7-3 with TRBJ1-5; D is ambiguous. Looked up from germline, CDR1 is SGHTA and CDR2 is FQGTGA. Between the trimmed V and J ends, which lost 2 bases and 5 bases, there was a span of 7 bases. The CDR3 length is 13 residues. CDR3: CASSLGFDQPQHF. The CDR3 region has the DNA TGTGCCAGCAGCTTAGGGTTCGATCAGCCCCAGCATTTT.

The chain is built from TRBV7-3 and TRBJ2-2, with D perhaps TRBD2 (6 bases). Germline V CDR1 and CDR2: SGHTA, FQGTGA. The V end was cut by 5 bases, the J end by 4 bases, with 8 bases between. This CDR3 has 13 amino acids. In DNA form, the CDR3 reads TGTGCCAGCAGCCCCGGGGGCACCGGGGAGCTGTTTTTT. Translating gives CASSPGGTGELFF.

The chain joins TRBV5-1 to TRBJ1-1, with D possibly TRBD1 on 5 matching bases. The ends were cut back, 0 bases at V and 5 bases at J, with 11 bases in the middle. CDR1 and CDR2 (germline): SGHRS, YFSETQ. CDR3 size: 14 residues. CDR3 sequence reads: CASSLEAGSTEAFF. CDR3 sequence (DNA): TGCGCCAGCAGCTTGGAGGCAGGGAGTACTGAAGCTTTCTTT.

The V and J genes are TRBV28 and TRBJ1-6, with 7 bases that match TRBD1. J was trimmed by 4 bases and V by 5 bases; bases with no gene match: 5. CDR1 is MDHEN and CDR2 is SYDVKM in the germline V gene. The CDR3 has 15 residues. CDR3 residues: CASSQQGQYNSPLHF. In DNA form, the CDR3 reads TGTGCCAGCAGTCAACAGGGGCAGTATAATTCACCCCTCCACTTT.

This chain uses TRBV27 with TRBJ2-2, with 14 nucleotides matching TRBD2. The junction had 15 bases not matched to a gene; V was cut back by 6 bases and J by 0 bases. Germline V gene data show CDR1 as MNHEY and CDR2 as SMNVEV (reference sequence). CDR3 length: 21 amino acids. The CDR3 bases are TGTGCCAGCAGGACGAGCCCGGGGACTAGCGGGGGCCTAACGAACACCGGGGAGCTGTTTTTT. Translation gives CASRTSPGTSGGLTNTGELFF.

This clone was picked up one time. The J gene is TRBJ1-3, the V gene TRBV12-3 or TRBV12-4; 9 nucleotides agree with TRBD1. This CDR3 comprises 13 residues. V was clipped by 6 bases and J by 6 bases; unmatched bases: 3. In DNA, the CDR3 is TGTGCCAGCAGAACAGGGGGCGAAAACACCATATATTTT. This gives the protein CASRTGGENTIYF.

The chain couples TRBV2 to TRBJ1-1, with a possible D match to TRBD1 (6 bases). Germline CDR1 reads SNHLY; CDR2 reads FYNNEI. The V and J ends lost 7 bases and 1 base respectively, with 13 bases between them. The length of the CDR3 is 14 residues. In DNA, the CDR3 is TGTGCCAGCACCGGGGGGCCCGGGAACACTGAAGCTTTCTTT. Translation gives CASTGGPGNTEAFF.

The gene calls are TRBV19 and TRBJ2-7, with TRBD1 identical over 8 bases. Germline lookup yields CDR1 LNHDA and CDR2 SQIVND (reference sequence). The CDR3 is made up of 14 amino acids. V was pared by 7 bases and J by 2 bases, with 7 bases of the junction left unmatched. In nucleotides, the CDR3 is TGTGCCAGTAAGCTGACAGGGGAGGCCTACGAGCAGTACTTC. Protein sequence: CASKLTGEAYEQYF.

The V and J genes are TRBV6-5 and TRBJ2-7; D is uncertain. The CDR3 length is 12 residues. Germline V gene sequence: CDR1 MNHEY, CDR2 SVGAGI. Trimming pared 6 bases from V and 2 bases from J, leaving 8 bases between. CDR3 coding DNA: TGTGCCAGCAGAGCGAGCACCTACGAGCAGTACTTC. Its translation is CASRASTYEQYF.